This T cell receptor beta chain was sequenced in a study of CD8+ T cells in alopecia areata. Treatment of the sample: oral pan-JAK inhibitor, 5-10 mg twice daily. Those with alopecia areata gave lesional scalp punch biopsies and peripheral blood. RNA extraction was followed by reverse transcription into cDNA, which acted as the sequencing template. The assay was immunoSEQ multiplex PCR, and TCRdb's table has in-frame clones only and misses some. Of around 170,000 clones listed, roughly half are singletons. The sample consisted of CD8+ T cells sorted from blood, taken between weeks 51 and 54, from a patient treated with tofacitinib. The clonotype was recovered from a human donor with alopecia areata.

CDR3 amino acids: CAWSVTGGQPQHF. In DNA, the CDR3 is TGTGCCTGGAGTGTGACGGGGGGGCAGCCCCAGCATTTT. The chain is built from TRBV30 and TRBJ1-5, with D possibly TRBD1 on 5 matching bases. Germline V gene data show CDR1 as GTSNPN and CDR2 as SVGIG (reference sequence). This CDR3 contains 13 residues. V was cut by 0 bases and J by 7 bases, with 10 bases left in between. Full variable domain (rest looked up from reference TRBV30 and TRBJ1-5): SQTIHQWPATLVQPVGSPLSLECTVEGTSNPNLYWYRQAAGRGLQLLFYSVGIGQISSEVPQNLSASRPQDRQFILSSKKLLLSDSGFYLCAWSVTGGQPQHFGDGTRLSIL.